The 9 T cell receptor beta chains listed next were all sequenced from one sample in a study of regulatory and conventional T cells in RAG deficiency. Conventional CD4+ T cells were sorted from blood as CD25-low CD127-high cells. Using immunoSEQ multiplex PCR, the repertoire was profiled, and TCRdb retains in-frame clones only, with some absent. Of approximately 46,000 clones in the sample, more than 80% were seen once. The same sample was also used in a study of regulatory T cells. That report notes: The PCR used 52 TRBV and 13 TRBJ primers.

Sequenced input: CD4+ effector T cells sorted from blood. Receptors originate from a human donor in good health.

V is TRBV7-7 and J is TRBJ2-5, with 7 bases matching TRBD2. Looked up from germline, CDR1 is SSHAT and CDR2 is FNYEAQ (reference sequence). CDR3 size: 15 residues. DNA of the CDR3: TGTGCTAGCGGGTCGGGAAGGGCCTCCCAAGAGACCCAGTACTTC. Protein sequence: CASGSGRASQETQYF.

The table lists this clone with a count of one. This chain joins TRBV25-1 and TRBJ1-5; D is unresolved. From germline, CDR1 is MGHDK and CDR2 SYGVNS. The V end lost 2 bases, the J end lost 7 bases, and 12 bases lay between the germline ends. The CDR3 is 14 amino acids. As DNA, the CDR3 is TGTGCCAGCAGTGAACCCGGGGAGTGGCAGCCCCAGCATTTT. It is translated as CASSEPGEWQPQHF.

V is TRBV9 and J is TRBJ1-5; 7 bases agree with TRBD1. J lost 7 bases, V lost 4 bases, and 11 bases had no gene match. CDR1 SGDLS and CDR2 YYNGEE come from the germline V gene. This CDR3 comprises 15 residues. CDR3 DNA sequence: TGTGCCAGCAGCCCAGGGCAGGGGGTGAGGCAGCCCCAGCATTTT. It translates to CASSPGQGVRQPQHF.

V gene TRBV19 combines with J gene TRBJ2-2, with D hard to call. Germline assignment: CDR1 LNHDA and CDR2 SQIVND (reference sequence). Trimming shortened V by 2 bases and J by 8 bases, and 3 bases separated the two germline ends. The CDR3 is made up of 11 amino acids. The CDR3 region has the DNA TGTGCCAGTAGTATATCTGGGGAGCTGTTTTTT. Translation gives CASSISGELFF. The complete variable domain, with remaining parts taken from reference TRBV19 and TRBJ2-2, reads DGGITQSPKYLFRKEGQNVTLSCEQNLNHDAMYWYRQDPGQGLRLIYYSQIVNDFQKGDIAEGYSVSREKKESFPLTVTSAQKNPTAFYLCASSISGELFFGEGSRLTVL.

The table lists this clone with a few counts. The chain carries TRBV4-2 and TRBJ2-3; 8 bases are shared with TRBD1. Germline loops: CDR1 LGHNA, CDR2 YNFKEQ. V was pared by 1 base and J by 5 bases, with 5 bases of the junction left unmatched. The CDR3 runs to 15 residues. The DNA for the CDR3 is TGTGCCAGCAGCCAAGGGCAGGGGGCCGGAGATACGCAGTATTTT. Protein sequence: CASSQGQGAGDTQYF.

On this clone: The same CDR3 is also encoded by other DNA sequences in this sample. This chain links TRBV9 with TRBJ2-1, with 10 nucleotides matching TRBD2. V trimming: 1 base; J trimming: 6 bases; junction bases outside the gene matches: 10. CDR1 and CDR2 from the germline V gene are SGDLS and YYNGEE. CDR3 size: 17 residues. The CDR3 nucleotides read TGTGCCAGCAGCGTAAATGTCGGTCAGCGGGGGGGCAATGAGCAGTTCTTC. This codes for CASSVNVGQRGGNEQFF. Full variable domain (rest looked up from reference TRBV9 and TRBJ2-1): DSGVTQTPKHLITATGQRVTLRCSPRSGDLSVYWYQQSLDQGLQFLIQYYNGEERAKGNILERFSAQQFPDLHSELNLSSLELGDSALYFCASSVNVGQRGGNEQFFGPGTRLTVL.

The genes are TRBV7-9 and TRBJ1-5; D might be TRBD1 (5 bases). V was shortened by 5 bases and J by 5 bases, with 7 bases between the two germline ends. Germline CDR1 and CDR2: SEHNR and FQNEAQ (reference sequence). The CDR3 is 12 residues long. The CDR3 loop is CASSQGDQPQHF. The DNA for the CDR3 is TGTGCCAGCAGCCAAGGGGATCAGCCCCAGCATTTT.

This clone was observed once. This chain's CDR3 is CASSQDRSEQYF. The CDR3, as DNA: TGTGCCAGCAGCCAAGATAGGAGCGAGCAGTACTTC. The rearrangement links TRBV4-2 to TRBJ2-7; D gene unclear. V lost 0 bases and J lost 6, with 6 bases in between. There are 12 residues in the CDR3. Germline V gives CDR1 LGHNA, CDR2 YNFKEQ.

CDR3 DNA sequence: TGTGCCAGCAGCCAAGATTCCAGTCAAGAGACCCAGTACTTC. Protein product: CASSQDSSQETQYF. This rearrangement joins TRBV14 to TRBJ2-5; D is unresolved. The germline V gene encodes CDR1 SGHDN and CDR2 FVKESK. The CDR3 has 14 residues. V was shortened by 0 bases and J by 2 bases, with 7 bases between the two germline ends. The full variable domain, completed using reference TRBV14 and TRBJ2-5, is EAGVTQFPSHSVIEKGQTVTLRCDPISGHDNLYWYRRVMGKEIKFLLHFVKESKQDESGMPNNRFLAERTGGTYSTLKVQPAELEDSGVYFCASSQDSSQETQYFGPGTRLLVL.